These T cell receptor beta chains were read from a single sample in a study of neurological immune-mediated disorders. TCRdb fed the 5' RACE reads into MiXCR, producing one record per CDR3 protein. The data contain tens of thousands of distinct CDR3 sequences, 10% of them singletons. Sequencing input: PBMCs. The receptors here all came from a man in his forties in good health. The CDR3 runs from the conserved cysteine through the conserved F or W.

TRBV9,CASSVQGIPGNTIYF
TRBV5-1,CASSFGGSTDTQYF
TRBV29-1,CSVADRFTDTQYF
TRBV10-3,CAISPRTGVNTEAFF
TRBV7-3,CASSLSWNTGELFF
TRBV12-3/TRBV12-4,CASSSSRLAGGFSYNEQFF
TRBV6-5,CASSYRGNTEAFF
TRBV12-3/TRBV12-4,CASSLGTGSEQYF
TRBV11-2,CASSPRWNEQFF
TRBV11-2,CASSRTGTTNNEQFF
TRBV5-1,CASSLGGADGELFF
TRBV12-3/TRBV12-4,CASSPKTHRVHEQFF
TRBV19,CASSDLDSPSEAFF
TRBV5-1,CASSLGAGGVEAFF
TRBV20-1,CSALAADNEQFF
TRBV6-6,CASSYITEAFF
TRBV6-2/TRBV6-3,CASSVGGATDTQYF
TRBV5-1,CASGFDLLPYEQYF
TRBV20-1,CSATPRDRTTPYEQYF
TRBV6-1,CASSDTHNSPLHF
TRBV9,CASSSHRGVLADTQYF
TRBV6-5,CASSYSTGSPGNTIYF
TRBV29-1,CSVGGQMSSYNEQFF
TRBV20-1,CSAGTGVNNSPLHF
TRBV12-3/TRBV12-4,CASSRDTPHEQFF
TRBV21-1,CASSIPTSGGKETQYF
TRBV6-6,CASSSASYEQYF
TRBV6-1,CASRRGGEIRTEAFF
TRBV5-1,CASSRAIQGRSTDTQYF
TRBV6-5,CASSGGPGSYNEQFF
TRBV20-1,CSALPVRDVPYEQYF
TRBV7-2,CASSRMAGLAGVRAIKETQYF
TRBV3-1,CASSPRGGPTYEQYF
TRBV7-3,CASSPGLGGFGELFF
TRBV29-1,CSALSLAPWGTEAFF
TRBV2,CASSESGGGGTEAFF
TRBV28,CASIHLGRTFKQGAENEQFF
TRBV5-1,CASSGGTANTEAFF
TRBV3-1,CASSQGQGEAFF
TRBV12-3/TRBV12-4,CASTAGTSASGYTF
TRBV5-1,CASSLAGDNSPLHF
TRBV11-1,CASSSGTGLALPQETQYF
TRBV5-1,CASSLAQADGEQYF
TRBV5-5,CASSSTAGVYEQYF
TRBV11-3,CASSFMSNTEAFF
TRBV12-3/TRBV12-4,CASSLPGTGINTEAFF
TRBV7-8,CASSFRGGGSQETQYF